The 19 T cell receptor beta chains below all came from one sample that was sequenced in a study of metastatic and nonmetastatic thyroid tumors. Thyroid surgery took place with no prior treatment in any patient. TCRdb re-called clones from the PCR reads using MiXCR. Here the sample spans tens of thousands of clones, around 25% being singletons. Sequenced sample: blood. All receptors derive from a female donor with papillary thyroid cancer or a benign thyroid nodule (not recorded which). Some clones in this sample may be carry-over from other donors' samples.

Details on this clone: Because it lacks the conserved phenylalanine or tryptophan at the end, this CDR3 is likely a read error. No DNA is shown, since the ends of the CDR3 on it are uncertain; the CDR3 is the one TCRdb lists. The V call is TRBV7-2, the J call TRBJ1-1; the D call in the table, TRBD1, was not verified against the DNA. Per germline, CDR1 SGHTA and CDR2 FQGNSA. With termini counted, the CDR3 has 14 amino acids. The CDR3 loop is CASSTGQVNTEDFI.

This clone occurred a few times. The identical CDR3 is also encoded by other nucleotide sequences in the sample. The chain uses TRBV19 and TRBJ2-3, with D tentatively TRBD1 or TRBD2 (6 bases each). Germline lookup yields CDR1 LNHDA and CDR2 SQIVND (reference sequence). CDR3 size: 15 residues. Trimming pared 3 bases from V and 1 base from J, leaving 11 bases between. CDR3 protein: CASSIRRGGTDTQYF. CDR3 DNA: TGTGCCAGTAGTATCCGAAGGGGGGGCACAGATACGCAGTATTTT. Supplemented by reference TRBV19 and TRBJ2-3, the full variable domain reads DGGITQSPKYLFRKEGQNVTLSCEQNLNHDAMYWYRQDPGQGLRLIYYSQIVNDFQKGDIAEGYSVSREKKESFPLTVTSAQKNPTAFYLCASSIRRGGTDTQYFGPGTRLTVL.

With regard to this clone: The limits of the CDR3 on the DNA are not certain, so only TCRdb's listed CDR3 is given. The genes are TRBV6-1 and TRBJ2-1; the table's D call, TRBD2, was not checked against the DNA. The CDR3 extends over 16 residues, inclusive of both ends. The V gene's germline CDR1 is MNHNS and CDR2 SASEGT. The CDR3 loop reads CARSEFGFGTSNEQFF.

A word on this clone: The junction and the germline gene differ at one end; a read error may be behind it. V and J are TRBV11-1 and TRBJ1-3; TRBD1 matches at 9 bases. The CDR3 runs to 16 residues. Germline CDR1 SGHAT, CDR2 FQDESV (reference sequence). The CDR3: CASSSQQGAGGDTIYF. CDR3 bases: TGTGCCAGCAGCTCCCAACAGGGGGCTGGTGGAGACACCATATATTTT. The whole variable domain, remainder taken from reference TRBV11-1 and TRBJ1-3, is EAEVAQSPRYKITEKSQAVAFWCDPISGHATLYWYRQILGQGPELLVQFQDESVVDDSQLPKDRFSAERLKGVDSTLKIQPAELGDSAMYLCASSSQQGAGGDTIYFGEGSWLTVV.

The rearrangement links TRBV20-1 to TRBJ2-1; 9 nucleotides line up with TRBD2. The ends lost 5 bases at V and 5 bases at J; junction bases unmatched: 10. The germline gives CDR1 DFQATT, CDR2 SNEGSKA (reference sequence). The CDR3 extends over 15 amino acids. In DNA, the CDR3 is TGCAGTGCTCAGATTAGCGGGAGAGTTAACAATGAGCAGTTCTTC. Translated: CSAQISGRVNNEQFF.

This clone was picked up many times. This chain uses TRBV3-1 with TRBJ2-3; D is ambiguous. This CDR3 contains 16 residues. The V and J ends lost 0 bases and 6 bases respectively, with 16 bases between them. Looked up from germline, CDR1 is LGHDT and CDR2 is YNNKEL (reference sequence). The CDR3 here is CASSQDVSLLPDTQYF. CDR3 sequence (DNA): TGTGCCAGCAGCCAAGATGTCAGTTTACTACCGGATACGCAGTATTTT.

This clone was counted at least ten times. The CDR3 sequence: CSAPLASQQFF. In DNA form, the CDR3 reads TGCAGTGCCCCCCTCGCTTCGCAGCAGTTCTTC. V and J are TRBV20-1 and TRBJ2-1, with D unresolved. Germline V gives CDR1 DFQATT, CDR2 SNEGSKA (reference sequence). The ends were cut back, 6 bases at V and 11 bases at J, with 14 bases in the middle. The CDR3 covers 11 residues.

In this sample, this clone turned up many times. V is TRBV27 and J is TRBJ1-5; 8 bases align to TRBD1. Germline V CDR1 and CDR2: MNHEY, SMNVEV (reference sequence). With 6 bases clipped from V and 6 bases from J, the junction kept 16 bases outside the gene matches. This CDR3 is built from 17 residues. The CDR3 spells CASSPTTGVLAGQPQHF. DNA for the CDR3: TGTGCCAGCAGCCCCACGACAGGGGTACTAGCGGGTCAGCCCCAGCATTTT.

The table lists this clone with many counts. V is TRBV12-5 and J is TRBJ1-4, with a weak D call TRBD1 (6 bases). V lost 5 bases and J 4 bases, leaving 20 bases between the germline ends. The CDR3 totals 17 residues. The V gene's germline CDR1 is LGHNT and CDR2 FRNRAP. CDR3 sequence (DNA): TGTGCTAGTGGTCAAAAGGGACAAGGCGGGGGTAATGAAAAACTGTTTTTT. The encoded protein is CASGQKGQGGGNEKLFF.

This clone appeared many times. The rearrangement links TRBV20-1 to TRBJ2-3; a possible D gene is TRBD2 (6 bases). The CDR3 is made up of 15 amino acids. Germline CDR1 DFQATT, CDR2 SNEGSKA (reference sequence). V was pared by 6 bases and J by 0 bases, with 16 bases between. The CDR3 nucleotides read TGCAGTGCCCCCGGGACTCTAGCTAGCACAGATACGCAGTATTTT. It encodes CSAPGTLASTDTQYF.

By share of the sample, this clone is medium-sized (0.01 to 0.1%). A junction end diverges from the germline sequence, so it may reflect a read error. The rearrangement joins TRBV5-1 to TRBJ2-1; D unclear. The CDR3 totals 15 residues. The germline CDR1 and CDR2 sequences are SGHRS and YFSETQ. DNA for the CDR3: TGCGCCAGCAGCTCGATGGCACCCTCCAACAATGAGCAGTTCTTC. Translating gives CASSSMAPSNNEQFF.

The chain couples TRBV19 to TRBJ2-2, with 8 bases fitting TRBD1. V lost 4 bases and J lost 3; bases outside the gene matches: 7. CDR1 is LNHDA and CDR2 is SQIVND in the germline V gene (reference sequence). This CDR3 comprises 16 residues. This CDR3 reads CASSTPQGAYTGELFF. The CDR3, as DNA: TGTGCCAGTAGTACCCCCCAGGGGGCTTACACCGGGGAGCTGTTTTTT.

This clone was picked up many times. The rearrangement links TRBV7-2 to TRBJ2-5; tentatively, D is TRBD1 (6 bases). CDR3 length: 14 residues. CDR1 is SGHTA, CDR2 FQGNSA, per germline. V shed 5 bases and J shed 5 bases, with 15 bases lying between them. CDR3 protein: CASSPEGVRETQYF. CDR3 in DNA: TGTGCCAGCAGCCCAGAGGGGGTCCGGGAGACCCAGTACTTC.

CDR3 sequence: CASSPRTSDYEQYF. The CDR3 DNA reads as TGTGCCAGCAGCCCTCGGACTAGTGACTACGAGCAGTACTTC. J is TRBJ2-7 and V is TRBV9; 7 bases map to TRBD2. V trimming: 4 bases; J trimming: 3 bases; junction bases outside the gene matches: 7. Germline loops: CDR1 SGDLS, CDR2 YYNGEE. CDR3 length equals 14 residues.

This sequence joins TRBV20-1 and TRBJ2-7, with TRBD2 identical over 11 bases. The germline V gene has CDR1 DFQATT and CDR2 SNEGSKA (reference sequence). V lost 3 bases, J lost 3 bases, and 7 bases stayed unmatched. The length of the CDR3 is 15 residues. The CDR3 here is CSARIGLAGGYEQYF. The CDR3 DNA is TGCAGTGCTAGGATCGGGCTAGCGGGGGGCTACGAGCAGTACTTC.

This clone was found many times. The chain is built from TRBV6-1 and TRBJ1-2, with a tentative D call TRBD1 (6 bases). This CDR3 region has 15 residues. Germline V gene data show CDR1 as MNHNS and CDR2 as SASEGT. The V gene lost 6 bases and the J gene lost 7 bases, with 21 bases spanning the gap. In DNA form, the CDR3 reads TGTGCCAGCAGCCCATCCCGGGACACCTGGAGTGGCTACACCTTC. This sequence encodes CASSPSRDTWSGYTF.

This clone came up once. The chain carries TRBV20-1 and TRBJ2-1; D may be TRBD1 (6 bases). Looked up from germline, CDR1 is DFQATT and CDR2 is SNEGSKA (reference sequence). The CDR3 is made up of 14 amino acids. V lost 3 bases and J 3 bases, leaving 12 bases between the germline ends. The CDR3 region has the DNA TGCAGTGCTAGGGTACAGGGAAACTACAATGAGCAGTTCTTC. Translated, it gives CSARVQGNYNEQFF.

In this sample, this clone turned up a few times. The chain couples TRBV6-5 to TRBJ1-2; D may be TRBD1 (6 bases). The CDR3 extends over 14 amino acids. Per the germline V gene, CDR1 is MNHEY and CDR2 is SVGAGI. V was pared by 4 bases and J by 8 bases, with 17 bases between. CDR3 sequence: CASSSWTEGPGYTF. For the CDR3, the DNA is TGTGCCAGCAGTTCCTGGACAGAAGGACCCGGCTACACCTTC.

This clone was detected many times. The V and J genes are TRBV29-1 and TRBJ1-1; TRBD1 might be the D (6 bases). Germline loops: CDR1 SQVTM, CDR2 ANQGSEA. The CDR3 spans 14 residues. The V and J ends lost 6 bases and 3 bases respectively, with 17 bases between them. The CDR3 coding sequence is TGCAGCGTCTTACCGGGACAACGACACACTGAAGCTTTCTTT. Translation gives CSVLPGQRHTEAFF.